Listed here are 19 T cell receptor beta chains from one sample, sequenced in a study of blood T cell repertoires in COVID-19. Assay used: immunoSEQ multiplex PCR; TCRdb lists only in-frame clones, some missing. Of 300,000 to 450,000 clones listed, 88% were seen once; the top ten hold approximately 1.2%. The sequenced material came from PBMCs or T cells enriched from blood (not recorded which). These receptor sequences come from a woman aged 18-29 years who had recovered from COVID-19.

Written as DNA, the CDR3 is TGTGCCAGCAGCTTAGCGACAGGGACTTTCAACTATGGCTACACCTTC. It translates to CASSLATGTFNYGYTF. The chain employs TRBV7-2 and TRBJ1-2; 7 bases fit TRBD1. V was clipped by 0 bases and J by 2 bases; unmatched bases: 6. The CDR3 spans 16 residues. Germline CDR1 SGHTA, CDR2 FQGNSA.

The J gene is TRBJ2-3, the V gene TRBV3-1 (or the pseudogene TRBV3-2), with 13 bases aligning to TRBD2. The CDR3 covers 16 residues. Per germline, CDR1 LGHDT and CDR2 YNNKEL (reference sequence). V lost 4 bases and J lost 5; bases outside the gene matches: 6. CDR3 amino acids: CASSPRTSGRQDTQYF. For the CDR3, the DNA is TGTGCCAGCAGCCCCCGGACTAGCGGGAGACAAGATACGCAGTATTTT.

The rearrangement joins TRBV3-1 (or the pseudogene TRBV3-2) to TRBJ1-2; no firm D call. V was clipped by 4 bases and J by 1 base, with 13 bases between them. The CDR3 runs to 15 residues. Germline values: CDR1 LGHDT, CDR2 YNNKEL (reference sequence). CDR3 sequence reads: CASSPDGQINYGYTF. As DNA, the CDR3 is TGTGCCAGCAGCCCTGATGGGCAGATTAACTATGGCTACACCTTC.

The chain couples TRBV6-5 to TRBJ1-2; D is perhaps TRBD1 (5 bases). The V end was cut by 5 bases, the J end by 6 bases, with 16 bases between. Germline CDR1 is MNHEY and CDR2 is SVGAGI. The CDR3 length is 14 residues. CDR3 sequence reads: CASSPRVIVDGYTF. CDR3 nucleotide sequence: TGTGCCAGCAGTCCCAGGGTAATAGTGGATGGCTACACCTTC.

The rearrangement links TRBV9 to TRBJ2-5; tentative D call: TRBD2 (6 bases). The CDR3 sequence is 17 residues long. V was shortened by 0 bases and J by 0 bases, with 15 bases between the two germline ends. CDR1 is SGDLS, CDR2 YYNGEE, per germline. The CDR3 DNA is TGTGCCAGCAGCGTAGGGGCAACGGGGGTATACCAAGAGACCCAGTACTTC. Its protein product is CASSVGATGVYQETQYF.

The chain couples TRBV7-3 to TRBJ2-2; a possible D gene is TRBD2 (5 bases). V lost 2 bases and J 4 bases, leaving 20 bases between the germline ends. Germline CDR1 SGHTA, CDR2 FQGTGA. The CDR3 length is 18 residues. CDR3 nucleotides: TGTGCCAGCAGCTTAGGGTCTCGGGGTGTGAGGATCACCGGGGAGCTGTTTTTT. As protein: CASSLGSRGVRITGELFF.

The chain recombines TRBV19 with TRBJ1-2; 8 nucleotides line up with TRBD1. The CDR3 sequence is 17 residues long. J was trimmed by 0 bases and V by 7 bases; bases with no gene match: 13. Germline CDR1 reads LNHDA; CDR2 reads SQIVND (reference sequence). The CDR3 DNA is TGTGCCAGTACCAGCTACCCACAGGGGGGCACTAACTATGGCTACACCTTC. Protein sequence: CASTSYPQGGTNYGYTF. Drawing the rest from reference TRBV19 and TRBJ1-2, the complete variable domain is DGGITQSPKYLFRKEGQNVTLSCEQNLNHDAMYWYRQDPGQGLRLIYYSQIVNDFQKGDIAEGYSVSREKKESFPLTVTSAQKNPTAFYLCASTSYPQGGTNYGYTFGSGTRLTVV.

The chain carries TRBV3-1 (or the pseudogene TRBV3-2) and TRBJ2-3; weak D call: TRBD1 (6 bases). Trimming cost V 4 bases and J 0 bases, with 17 bases left between them. The CDR3 is 17 amino acids. Germline assignment: CDR1 LGHDT and CDR2 YNNKEL (reference sequence). CDR3 in amino acids: CASSPLGGFSSTDTQYF. CDR3 bases: TGTGCCAGCAGCCCCCTTGGGGGCTTCTCTAGCACAGATACGCAGTATTTT.

In its sample, this clone was seen a few times. The V call is TRBV19, the J call TRBJ1-5; TRBD1 matches 7 bases. Germline values: CDR1 LNHDA, CDR2 SQIVND (reference sequence). Trimming removed 4 bases from V and 7 bases from J; junction bases left unmatched: 4. This CDR3 contains 13 residues. The DNA of the CDR3 is TGTGCCAGTAGTACGGACAGGAGGCAGCCCCAGCATTTT. It translates to CASSTDRRQPQHF.

The chain combines TRBV3-1 (or the pseudogene TRBV3-2) with TRBJ2-5; maybe TRBD2 (5 bases). The CDR3 consists of 12 residues. Looked up from germline, CDR1 is LGHDT and CDR2 is YNNKEL (reference sequence). The ends were cut back, 2 bases at V and 5 bases at J, with 6 bases in the middle. The CDR3 protein is CASSQSGETQYF. CDR3 in DNA: TGTGCCAGCAGCCAATCGGGGGAGACCCAGTACTTC.

The J gene is TRBJ2-5, the V gene TRBV19; 9 nucleotides agree with TRBD1. Germline loops: CDR1 LNHDA, CDR2 SQIVND (reference sequence). The ends lost 0 bases at V and 5 bases at J; junction bases unmatched: 1. CDR3 length equals 14 residues. The CDR3 region has the DNA TGTGCCAGTAGTATAGACGGACAGGGGGAGACCCAGTACTTC. Translation: CASSIDGQGETQYF.

V usage is TRBV7-8 and J usage is TRBJ1-4; D ambiguous. Trimming removed 1 base at V and 8 bases at J, with 8 bases between. The CDR3 contains 13 residues. Germline lookup yields CDR1 SGHVS and CDR2 FQNEAQ. CDR3 loop: CASSLGYREKLFF. CDR3 nucleotide sequence: TGTGCCAGCAGCTTAGGGTACAGAGAAAAACTGTTTTTT.

This clone was detected once. The V and J genes are TRBV7-2 and TRBJ1-5; no clear D gene. The CDR3 consists of 13 residues. Deletions cut 5 bases from V and 11 bases from J, with 16 bases between. The germline V gene encodes CDR1 SGHTA and CDR2 FQGNSA. Here the CDR3 DNA reads TGTGCCAGCAGCCCCGGTGTCCGGGAAGCCCAGCATTTT. Its protein product is CASSPGVREAQHF.

The chain couples TRBV19 to TRBJ1-1, with D uncertain. V was pared by 3 bases and J by 1 base, with 9 bases between. There are 14 residues in the CDR3. Germline V gene data show CDR1 as LNHDA and CDR2 as SQIVND (reference sequence). The CDR3 region is CASSMPGPNTEAFF. The CDR3 region has the DNA TGTGCCAGTAGTATGCCAGGCCCGAACACTGAAGCTTTCTTT.

This clone appeared a single time. This rearrangement joins TRBV30 to TRBJ1-1; no reliable D call. In germline, CDR1 is GTSNPN, CDR2 SVGIG (reference sequence). Between the trimmed V and J ends, which lost 0 bases and 2 bases, there was a span of 4 bases. This CDR3 is 12 amino acids long. The CDR3 spells CAWSVVNTEAFF. The CDR3 coding sequence is TGTGCCTGGAGTGTTGTAAACACTGAAGCTTTCTTT.

CDR3 coding DNA: TGTGCCAGTAGTACACAGGGGGCGGTTAACAATGAGCAGTTCTTC. Encoded protein: CASSTQGAVNNEQFF. V and J are TRBV19 and TRBJ2-1, with 9 bases lining up with TRBD1. Germline V CDR1 and CDR2: LNHDA, SQIVND (reference sequence). V shed 4 bases, J shed 5 bases, and the junction held 6 bases outside the gene matches. The CDR3 has 15 residues.

The V gene is TRBV27, the J gene TRBJ1-4; D may be TRBD1 (6 bases). Germline V gene sequence: CDR1 MNHEY, CDR2 SMNVEV (reference sequence). V was clipped by 8 bases and J by 7 bases, with 11 bases between them. This CDR3 spans 12 amino acids. DNA for the CDR3: TGTGCCAGCGGGGGCACCTCTGAAAAACTGTTTTTT. Residues: CASGGTSEKLFF.

J is TRBJ2-7 and V is TRBV28; 9 bases match TRBD2. The CDR3 has 15 residues. CDR1 and CDR2 (germline): MDHEN, SYDVKM. V shed 4 bases and J 4 bases; nucleotides not matched to a gene: 8. The CDR3 nucleotides are TGTGCCAGCAGTTCCCCTAGCGGGAATCTTTACGAGCAGTACTTC. Translated, it gives CASSSPSGNLYEQYF.

The genes are TRBV5-4 and TRBJ1-6; no clear D. V was pared by 0 bases and J by 6 bases, with 10 bases between. CDR1 and CDR2 from the germline V gene are SGHNT and YYREEE (reference sequence). The CDR3 is 15 residues long. The CDR3 nucleotides read TGTGCCAGCAGCTTGGATACAGCCGCTAATTCACCCCTCCACTTT. This codes for CASSLDTAANSPLHF.